Below, 18 T cell receptor beta chains from the same sample are listed, as sequenced in a study of T cell responses to AZD1222 COVID-19 vaccine. Some clones are missing from TCRdb's copy, which holds only in-frame ones; the method was immunoSEQ multiplex PCR. The sample holds about 86,000 clones, 85% to 90% seen once. The specimen comprised peripheral blood, sampled 28 days after the second AZD1222 dose. Source of these receptors: an adult who received the AZD1222 COVID-19 vaccine.

V and J are TRBV5-4 and TRBJ1-1; D call uncertain. CDR1 and CDR2 from the germline V gene are SGHNT and YYREEE (reference sequence). This CDR3 spans 14 amino acids. Trimming cost V 4 bases and J 1 base, with 11 bases left between them. The CDR3, as DNA: TGTGCCAGCAGCACAGCCTGGGGGAACACTGAAGCTTTCTTT. Its translation is CASSTAWGNTEAFF.

V gene TRBV27 combines with J gene TRBJ2-7; TRBD2 matches at 10 bases. Germline values: CDR1 MNHEY, CDR2 SMNVEV (reference sequence). This CDR3 contains 17 residues. V dropped 5 bases and J dropped 3; count of bases not matched to a gene: 13. CDR3 nucleotides: TGTGCCAGCAGTCCGCAGCCATCCGGGACTAGCGTCTACGAGCAGTACTTC. Translating it yields CASSPQPSGTSVYEQYF.

V gene TRBV3-1 (or the pseudogene TRBV3-2) combines with J gene TRBJ2-3, with unresolved D. CDR3 length equals 13 residues. The germline gives CDR1 LGHDT, CDR2 YNNKEL (reference sequence). With 5 bases removed from V and 2 bases from J, the gap between germline ends came to 8 bases. Here the CDR3 DNA reads TGTGCCAGCAGCGCTACTTTCACAGATACGCAGTATTTT. It specifies CASSATFTDTQYF.

This chain uses TRBV6-5 with TRBJ1-2; D remains unclear. Germline V lookup: CDR1 MNHEY, CDR2 SVGAGI. V lost 6 bases, J lost 0 bases, and 8 bases lay in between. The CDR3 is 13 amino acids. The CDR3: CASRPASNYGYTF. The CDR3 nucleotides are TGTGCCAGCAGGCCCGCATCTAACTATGGCTACACCTTC.

V is TRBV4-2 and J is TRBJ1-2; 9 bases match TRBD1. V lost 0 bases, J lost 4 bases, and 3 bases stayed unmatched. CDR1 LGHNA and CDR2 YNFKEQ come from the germline V gene. The CDR3 totals 15 residues. CDR3 bases: TGTGCCAGCAGCCAAGATCAGGGACAGGGCTATGGCTACACCTTC. Its translation: CASSQDQGQGYGYTF.

V and J are TRBV7-2 and TRBJ1-1, with D unclear. Germline V gene data show CDR1 as SGHTA and CDR2 as FQGNSA. The CDR3 contains 14 residues. Trimming left V 3 bases short and J 5 bases short, with 13 bases between. In DNA form, the CDR3 reads TGTGCCAGCAGCTTCGGTGGGTTTGGAACTGAAGCTTTCTTT. Protein sequence: CASSFGGFGTEAFF.

The genes are TRBV10-3 and TRBJ1-2; 8 bases are shared with TRBD1. Germline V gene sequence: CDR1 ENHRY, CDR2 SYGVKD. J was trimmed by 0 bases and V by 6 bases; bases with no gene match: 6. The CDR3 consists of 15 residues. For the CDR3, the DNA is TGTGCCATCAGGGGAACAGGGGGTTCTAACTATGGCTACACCTTC. It yields the protein CAIRGTGGSNYGYTF.

V usage is TRBV27 and J usage is TRBJ2-3; D is possibly TRBD2 (6 bases). Germline loops: CDR1 MNHEY, CDR2 SMNVEV (reference sequence). The CDR3 has 15 residues. Between the trimmed V and J ends, which lost 7 bases and 7 bases, there was a span of 21 bases. CDR3 sequence: CASTPGTGAVHTQYF. In DNA form, the CDR3 reads TGTGCCAGCACTCCAGGGACTGGGGCGGTTCATACGCAGTATTTT.

The chain has TRBV28 and TRBJ2-3; TRBD2 matches 11 bases. CDR3 length: 17 residues. J lost 0 bases, V lost 3 bases, and 5 bases had no gene match. Germline loops: CDR1 MDHEN, CDR2 SYDVKM. CDR3 bases: TGTGCCAGCAGTTTTAGAGGACTAGCGGGTAGCACAGATACGCAGTATTTT. Protein sequence: CASSFRGLAGSTDTQYF.

The J gene is TRBJ1-5, the V gene TRBV6-5; 11 nucleotides align to TRBD1. V trimming: 6 bases; J trimming: 5 bases; junction bases outside the gene matches: 6. CDR1 and CDR2 from the germline V gene are MNHEY and SVGAGI. The CDR3 runs 15 residues. CDR3 sequence (DNA): TGTGCCAGCAGGGGAGGACAGGGGGCAGATCAGCCCCAGCATTTT. This encodes CASRGGQGADQPQHF.

This rearrangement joins TRBV6-1 to TRBJ1-3; D not resolved. The CDR3 length is 15 residues. The germline CDR1 and CDR2 sequences are MNHNS and SASEGT. Trimming removed 3 bases at V and 0 bases at J, with 9 bases between. CDR3 region: CASSDQPFSGNTIYF. The CDR3, as DNA: TGTGCCAGCAGTGATCAGCCGTTCTCTGGAAACACCATATATTTT.

The genes are TRBV28 and TRBJ1-2, with 9 positions matching TRBD1. The length of the CDR3 is 14 residues. The germline CDR1 and CDR2 sequences are MDHEN and SYDVKM. The V segment lost 4 bases and the J segment 2 bases; nucleotides outside the gene matches: 2. The CDR3 loop is CASSSQGANYGYTF. In DNA, the CDR3 is TGTGCCAGCAGTTCACAGGGGGCGAACTATGGCTACACCTTC.

This chain uses TRBV12-5 with TRBJ2-5, with unresolved D. Looked up from germline, CDR1 is LGHNT and CDR2 is FRNRAP. The CDR3 is 19 residues long. Trimming pared 0 bases from V and 2 bases from J, leaving 22 bases between. The CDR3 region has the DNA TGTGCTAGTGGTTTGGTACTGAGAGGTATGGGCTCCCCTCAAGAGACCCAGTACTTC. This codes for CASGLVLRGMGSPQETQYF. Full variable domain (rest looked up from reference TRBV12-5 and TRBJ2-5): DARVTQTPRHKVTEMGQEVTMRCQPILGHNTVFWYRQTMMQGLELLAYFRNRAPLDDSGMPKDRFSAEMPDATLATLKIQPSEPRDSAVYFCASGLVLRGMGSPQETQYFGPGTRLLVL.

This chain uses TRBV19 with TRBJ1-1, with 9 bases lining up with TRBD1. Germline V gene sequence: CDR1 LNHDA, CDR2 SQIVND (reference sequence). The CDR3 totals 14 residues. Trimming took 10 bases from V and 0 from J; bases not matched to a gene: 6. This CDR3 reads CATGTGLMNTEAFF. As DNA, the CDR3 is TGTGCCACAGGGACAGGGCTCATGAACACTGAAGCTTTCTTT.

The chain links TRBV7-7 to TRBJ1-1, with 7 bases fitting TRBD1. The CDR3 is made up of 15 amino acids. Germline CDR1 is SSHAT and CDR2 is FNYEAQ (reference sequence). Trimming removed 2 bases from V and 1 base from J; junction bases left unmatched: 4. DNA of the CDR3: TGTGCCAGCAGCTTAAGGACAGGCCGGAACACTGAAGCTTTCTTT. Translating gives CASSLRTGRNTEAFF.

This clone was picked up a small number of times. The CDR3 loop is CASSDRGGTEAFF. In nucleotides, the CDR3 is TGTGCCAGTAGTGACAGGGGGGGGACTGAAGCTTTCTTT. V usage is TRBV19 and J usage is TRBJ1-1; 9 nucleotides match TRBD1. V lost 5 bases, J lost 5 bases, and 3 bases stayed unmatched. CDR1 and CDR2 (germline): LNHDA, SQIVND (reference sequence). This CDR3 is built from 13 residues. Full variable domain (missing parts from reference TRBV19 and TRBJ1-1): DGGITQSPKYLFRKEGQNVTLSCEQNLNHDAMYWYRQDPGQGLRLIYYSQIVNDFQKGDIAEGYSVSREKKESFPLTVTSAQKNPTAFYLCASSDRGGTEAFFGQGTRLTVV.

To note about this clone: Other DNA sequences within the sample encode an identical CDR3. The chain combines TRBV29-1 with TRBJ2-3; maybe TRBD2 (5 bases). V was pared by 8 bases and J by 1 base, with 16 bases between. Germline values: CDR1 SQVTM, CDR2 ANQGSEA. The CDR3 spans 14 residues. The CDR3 protein is CSFSRGTGTDTQYF. CDR3 sequence (DNA): TGCAGCTTCTCCCGGGGTACGGGCACAGATACGCAGTATTTT.

This rearrangement joins TRBV7-6 to TRBJ2-1; 9 bases are a match to TRBD1. V gave up 5 bases and J gave up 5 bases; unmatched junction bases: 4. The CDR3 covers 14 residues. CDR1 and CDR2 (germline): SGHVS, FNYEAQ. The CDR3 DNA reads TGTGCCAGCAGCGCCGGGACAGGGCACAATGAGCAGTTCTTC. Translating gives CASSAGTGHNEQFF.